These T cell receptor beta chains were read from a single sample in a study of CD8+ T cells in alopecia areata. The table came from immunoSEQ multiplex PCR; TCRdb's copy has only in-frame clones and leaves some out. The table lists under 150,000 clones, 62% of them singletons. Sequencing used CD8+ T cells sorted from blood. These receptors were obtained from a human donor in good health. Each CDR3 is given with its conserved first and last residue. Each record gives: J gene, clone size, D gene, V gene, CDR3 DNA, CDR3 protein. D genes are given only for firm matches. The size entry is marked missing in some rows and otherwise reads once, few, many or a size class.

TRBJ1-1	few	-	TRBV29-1	TGCAGCGTTGAAGAACAGGCTATGAACACTGAAGCTTTCTTT	CSVEEQAMNTEAFF
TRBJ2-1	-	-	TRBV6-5	TGTGCCTCCGCGCGCAGCTCCTACAATGAGCAGTTCTTC	CASARSSYNEQFF
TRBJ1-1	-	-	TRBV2	TGTGCCAGCAATATTGAAGCTTTCTTT	CASNIEAFF
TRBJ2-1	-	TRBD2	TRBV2	TGTGCCAGCACCGATCAAAGACTAGCGGGAGGGCCCGTATACAATGAGCAGTTCTTC	CASTDQRLAGGPVYNEQFF
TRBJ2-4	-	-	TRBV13	TGTGCCAGCAGCTCCAGGGACGGCGACGGCCCCGAAAGCATTCAGTACTTC	CASSSRDGDGPESIQYF
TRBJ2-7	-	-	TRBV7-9	TGTGCGAGTAGGGGATCCTCCTACTACGAGCAGTACTTC	CASRGSSYYEQYF
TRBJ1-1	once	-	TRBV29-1	TGCAGCGTAGGCCAAGCTGAAGCTTTCTTT	CSVGQAEAFF
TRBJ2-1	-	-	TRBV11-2	TGTGCCAGCAGATGGCCCCTCTACAATGAGCAGTTCTTC	CASRWPLYNEQFF
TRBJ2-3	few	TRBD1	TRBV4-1	TGCGCCAGCAGCCAAGGGGTATGGGACAGGGGGCGCGTTGCGGCACCAGATACGCAGTATTTT	CASSQGVWDRGRVAAPDTQYF
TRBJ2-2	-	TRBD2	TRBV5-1	TGCGCCAGCAGCTTCCGGACTAGCGGTTACACCGGGGAGCTGTTTTTT	CASSFRTSGYTGELFF
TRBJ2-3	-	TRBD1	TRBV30	TGTGCCTGGGACCAGACAGGGGGCTTCACAGATACGCAGTATTTT	CAWDQTGGFTDTQYF
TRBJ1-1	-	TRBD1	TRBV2	TGTGCCAGCATATCCCAGGGGGGAGACACTGAAGCTTTCTTT	CASISQGGDTEAFF
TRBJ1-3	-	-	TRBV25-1	TGTGCCAGCAGTCTTAGCGTCTCTGGAAACACCATATATTTT	CASSLSVSGNTIYF
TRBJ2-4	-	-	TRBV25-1	TGTGCCAGCAGTGGTCCCCAGGAGGGTCAGGGAAACATTCAGTACTTC	CASSGPQEGQGNIQYF
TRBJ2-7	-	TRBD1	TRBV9	TGTGCCAGCCAGGGGGATTTCGACGAGCAGTACTTC	CASQGDFDEQYF
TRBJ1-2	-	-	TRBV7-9	TGTGCCAGCAGCGATAGCGGCAGGCCGGTCGACTATGGCTACACCTTC	CASSDSGRPVDYGYTF
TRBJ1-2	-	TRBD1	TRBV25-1	TGTGCCAGCAGTGACCCCTCCCAACAGACAGGGGACTATGGCTACACCTTC	CASSDPSQQTGDYGYTF
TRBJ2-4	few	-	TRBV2	TGTGCCAGCCTGGAACAGGGCGAAAACATTCAGTACTTC	CASLEQGENIQYF
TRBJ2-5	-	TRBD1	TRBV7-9	TGTGCCAGCAGCCGGGACAGCGAGACCCAGTACTTC	CASSRDSETQYF